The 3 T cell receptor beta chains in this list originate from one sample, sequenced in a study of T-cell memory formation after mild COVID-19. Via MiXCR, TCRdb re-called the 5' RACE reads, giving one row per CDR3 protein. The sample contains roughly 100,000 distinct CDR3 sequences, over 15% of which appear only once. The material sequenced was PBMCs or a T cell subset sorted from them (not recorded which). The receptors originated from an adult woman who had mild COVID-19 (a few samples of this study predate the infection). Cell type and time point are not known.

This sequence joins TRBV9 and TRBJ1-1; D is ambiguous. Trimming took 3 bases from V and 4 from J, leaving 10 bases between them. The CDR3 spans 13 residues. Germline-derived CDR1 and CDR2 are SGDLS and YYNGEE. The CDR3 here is CASSGFDSTEAFF. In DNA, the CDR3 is TGTGCCAGCAGCGGATTCGACTCCACTGAAGCTTTCTTT.

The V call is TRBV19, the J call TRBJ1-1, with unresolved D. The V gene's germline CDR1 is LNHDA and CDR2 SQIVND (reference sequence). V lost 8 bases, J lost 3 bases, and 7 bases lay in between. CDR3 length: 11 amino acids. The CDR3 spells CASWAYTEAFF. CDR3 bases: TGTGCCAGTTGGGCGTACACTGAAGCTTTCTTT.

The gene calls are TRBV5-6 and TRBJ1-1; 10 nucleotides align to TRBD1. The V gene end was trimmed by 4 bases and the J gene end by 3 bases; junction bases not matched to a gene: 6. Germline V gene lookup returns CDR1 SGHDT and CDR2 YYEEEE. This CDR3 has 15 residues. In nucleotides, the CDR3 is TGTGCCAGCAGCCCGGGGGACAGGGGACACACTGAAGCTTTCTTT. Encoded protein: CASSPGDRGHTEAFF.